What follows describes a single TCR beta chain. Its antigen is undetermined. These data are taken from a study of cytomegalovirus exposure and HLA in healthy donors. Study-level background: Earlier sequencing of some 170 million T cells yielded nearly 120 million unique TCR beta sequences. Study results and caveats: In a later analysis, parvovirus B19, influenza, CMV and Epstein-Barr virus appeared linked to several top co-occurrence clusters. In a later analysis, V- and J-gene trimming of beta chains associated with a DCLRE1C missense variant, replicated independently.

Amplification used 60 Vbeta primers and 13 Jbeta primers. TCRdb's copy holds only in-frame clones and misses some; the assay was immunoSEQ multiplex PCR. The sample yields under 150,000 clones, around 70% seen once. Germline V gene sequence: CDR1 MNHNS, CDR2 SASEGT. V shed 5 bases and J 2 bases; nucleotides not matched to a gene: 5. This CDR3 is 14 amino acids long. The receptor's source is a man in his forties in good health and CMV-seronegative. This chain links TRBV6-1 with TRBJ1-2; 7 bases align to TRBD1. Sample: PBMCs. For the CDR3, the DNA is TGTGCCAGCAGTTTGGGACAGCCCAACTATGGCTACACCTTC. It translates to CASSLGQPNYGYTF.